This T cell receptor (beta chain) is from a study of human T cells and chemical hapten exposure. Whole-study context: Sensitization applied 2% DPC to approximately 2 cm by approximately 2 cm of upper inner arm skin. The study patch tested 0.01% DPC on the upper back and read results at 6 days. Study conclusions and caveats: Controls formed significantly fewer large CDR3 similarity clusters than expanded TCRs did.

There are 15 residues in the CDR3. Germline CDR1 MDHEN, CDR2 SYDVKM. V shed 5 bases, J shed 5 bases, and the junction held 4 bases outside the gene matches. This clonotype has only a few counts. Its antigen is unidentified. TCRdb reprocessed the RACE reads with MiXCR, giving one entry per CDR3 protein. The sample lists 50,000 to 70,000 distinct CDR3 sequences; roughly a tenth were seen once. Noted time point: pre-sensitization, week 0. The treatment denotes: therapeutic diphenylcyclopropenone sensitization with weekly scalp DPC. The sample in question was whole blood, obtained in connection with sensitization to the hapten diphenylcyclopropenone (DPC). The chain uses TRBV28 and TRBJ2-1, with 12 bases fitting TRBD2. The TCR sequence derives from a man between 40 and 49 years old with alopecia areata. Some clones in this sample may be carry-over from other donors' samples. The CDR3 loop reads CASSLLAGGDNEQFF. The DNA of the CDR3 is TGTGCCAGCAGTCTCCTAGCGGGAGGGGACAATGAGCAGTTCTTC.